This T cell receptor beta chain stems from a study of radiotherapy plus CTLA-4 blockade in lung cancer. At the level of the study: There were objective responses in roughly a sixth of patients, and around 31% had disease control. Study findings and constraints: TCR clones of tumor origin grew in blood after radiotherapy plus ipilimumab. Early blood T cell clone changes and increased post-radiation serum interferon-beta were reportedly the strongest response predictors.

Using immunoSEQ multiplex PCR, the repertoire was profiled, and TCRdb retains in-frame clones only, with some absent. Altogether 12,000 to 15,000 clones are present, approximately 75% being singletons, with the ten largest covering approximately 55%. Chemo-refractory metastatic non-small-cell lung cancer patients were treated with focal radiation plus CTLA-4 blockade with ipilimumab. Of note for this clone: Its cognate antigen is unknown.

This material consisted of peripheral blood, taken from a patient treated with radiotherapy plus ipilimumab. This clonotype originated in a human donor with non-small cell lung cancer whose response to radiotherapy plus ipilimumab could not be evaluated.

The CDR3 here is CASSPTDRGLFSPLHF. The CDR3 nucleotides read TGTGCCAGCAGCCCGACCGACAGGGGGCTCTTCTCACCCCTCCACTTT. The chain is built from TRBV7-9 and TRBJ1-6; 10 bases fit TRBD1. Germline V gene data show CDR1 as SEHNR and CDR2 as FQNEAQ (reference sequence). CDR3 length: 16 amino acids. The V segment lost 5 bases and the J segment 10 bases; nucleotides outside the gene matches: 11. The variable domain in full, completed from reference TRBV7-9 and TRBJ1-6, reads DTGVSQNPRHKITKRGQNVTFRCDPISEHNRLYWYRQTLGQGPEFLTYFQNEAQLEKSRLLSDRFSAERPKGSFSTLEIQRTEQGDSAMYLCASSPTDRGLFSPLHFGNGTRLTVT.